These 15 T cell receptor beta chains were all obtained from the same sample, sequenced in a study of blood T cell repertoires in COVID-19. Sequencing was performed with immunoSEQ multiplex PCR; in TCRdb, only in-frame clones are kept and a portion is missing. This sample carries around 47,000 clones, roughly 80% of them seen once, and the ten largest clones take around two fifths. Sequences were obtained from peripheral blood. These receptors all come from a human donor in a cohort sampled during active COVID-19.

In its sample, this clone was seen once. V gene TRBV7-8 combines with J gene TRBJ1-1; D ambiguous. Trimming stripped 3 bases from V and 0 bases from J, with 8 bases between. The length of the CDR3 is 14 residues. CDR1 and CDR2 from the germline V gene are SGHVS and FQNEAQ. CDR3 nucleotides: TGTGCCAGCAGCTTTAGGACTCTGAACACTGAAGCTTTCTTT. It yields the protein CASSFRTLNTEAFF.

The chain is built from TRBV18 and TRBJ1-2; no reliable D call. Trimming took 3 bases from V and 4 from J, leaving 6 bases between them. This CDR3 is 12 amino acids long. The V gene's germline CDR1 is KGHSH and CDR2 LQKENI. CDR3 amino acids: CASSPESYGYTF. The CDR3 DNA sequence: TGTGCCAGCTCACCCGAGAGCTATGGCTACACCTTC.

The chain is built from TRBV4-3 and TRBJ2-3, with 12 bases lining up with TRBD2. Germline lookup yields CDR1 LGHNA and CDR2 YSLEER. This CDR3 contains 17 residues. The trim removed 0 bases at V and 6 bases at J, leaving 7 bases unmatched. CDR3 sequence reads: CASSQDPLAGGWDTQYF. CDR3 bases: TGCGCCAGCAGCCAAGACCCGCTAGCGGGGGGGTGGGATACGCAGTATTTT.

This chain connects TRBV10-1 to TRBJ2-5, with 9 nucleotides matching TRBD2. With V trimmed by 3 bases and J by 3 bases, 2 bases remained unmatched. CDR1 and CDR2 (germline): WNHNN, SYGVQD (reference sequence). The CDR3 sequence is 14 residues long. CDR3 DNA: TGCGCCAGCAGTGAAGCTAGCGGGGAAGAGACCCAGTACTTC. Residues: CASSEASGEETQYF.

The rearrangement joins TRBV24-1 to TRBJ2-2; 11 bases agree with TRBD1. This CDR3 contains 16 residues. With V trimmed by 3 bases and J by 6 bases, 5 bases remained unmatched. The germline CDR1 and CDR2 sequences are KGHDR and SFDVKD. The CDR3, as DNA: TGTGCCACCAGTGATCCGGGACAGGGGGGATCCGGGGAGCTGTTTTTT. It yields the protein CATSDPGQGGSGELFF.

This sequence joins TRBV27 and TRBJ2-3, with 7 bases matching TRBD1. The germline V gene has CDR1 MNHEY and CDR2 SMNVEV (reference sequence). V was clipped by 5 bases and J by 5 bases; unmatched bases: 7. CDR3 size: 14 residues. The DNA of the CDR3 is TGTGCCAGCAGTCAGCGACAGGGTGGAGATACGCAGTATTTT. This translates into CASSQRQGGDTQYF.

This clone appeared a few times. This chain connects TRBV3-1 (or the pseudogene TRBV3-2) to TRBJ1-1; 7 bases line up with TRBD1. The CDR3 is 20 residues long. Germline CDR1 is LGHDT and CDR2 is YNNKEL (reference sequence). The V gene end was trimmed by 2 bases and the J gene end by 5 bases; junction bases not matched to a gene: 23. Here the CDR3 DNA reads TGTGCCAGCAGCCAAAAAAGTTTCGACAGGGATTCGTTTTTGTATACTGAAGCTTTCTTT. Its translation: CASSQKSFDRDSFLYTEAFF.

This chain joins TRBV3-1 (or the pseudogene TRBV3-2) and TRBJ2-1, with 8 bases matching TRBD1. The length of the CDR3 is 16 residues. V lost 0 bases and J lost 5; bases outside the gene matches: 6. Germline CDR1 is LGHDT and CDR2 is YNNKEL (reference sequence). The chain's CDR3 is CASSQEWTGKDNEQFF. The CDR3, as DNA: TGTGCCAGCAGCCAAGAGTGGACAGGGAAAGACAATGAGCAGTTCTTC.

The V call is TRBV19, the J call TRBJ2-3; 8 nucleotides line up with TRBD1. Germline CDR1 reads LNHDA; CDR2 reads SQIVND (reference sequence). The trim removed 7 bases at V and 5 bases at J, leaving 5 bases unmatched. This CDR3 has 13 residues. The CDR3 here is CASNRQGRDTQYF. As DNA, the CDR3 is TGTGCCAGTAACCGACAGGGGAGAGATACGCAGTATTTT.

The chain couples TRBV4-1 to TRBJ2-3; 7 bases fit TRBD1. Per the germline V gene, CDR1 is MGHRA and CDR2 is YSYEKL. The CDR3 spans 18 residues. The ends lost 1 base at V and 2 bases at J; junction bases unmatched: 12. The CDR3 spells CASSQVGWGQRNTDTQYF. Here the CDR3 DNA reads TGCGCCAGCAGCCAAGTTGGGTGGGGACAGAGGAACACAGATACGCAGTATTTT.

This chain links TRBV14 with TRBJ1-2; D perhaps matches TRBD1 (5 bases). V was clipped by 0 bases and J by 8 bases, with 16 bases between them. Germline values: CDR1 SGHDN, CDR2 FVKESK. This CDR3 is 15 amino acids long. CDR3 coding DNA: TGTGCCAGCAGCCAAGATCGAACAGGATTTCTGGGCTACACCTTC. Protein product: CASSQDRTGFLGYTF.

This chain joins TRBV4-3 and TRBJ2-7, with 7 bases matching TRBD1. CDR3 length equals 16 residues. CDR1 and CDR2 (germline): LGHNA, YSLEER. The V gene end was trimmed by 4 bases and the J gene end by 2 bases; junction bases not matched to a gene: 11. CDR3 residues: CASSLDYTGTAYEQYF. The CDR3 coding sequence is TGCGCCAGCAGCCTCGACTATACCGGGACAGCCTACGAGCAGTACTTC.

The rearrangement uses TRBV12-3 or TRBV12-4 and TRBJ1-2, with 8 bases matching TRBD1. V lost 7 bases and J lost 5; bases outside the gene matches: 6. CDR3 length: 13 amino acids. The CDR3 here is CASTRGHPYGYTF. DNA of the CDR3: TGTGCCAGCACCAGGGGGCACCCGTATGGCTACACCTTC.

The gene calls are TRBV6-5 and TRBJ2-7; the match to TRBD2 covers 9 bases. The CDR3 consists of 13 residues. Germline values: CDR1 MNHEY, CDR2 SVGAGI. V lost 5 bases and J lost 1; bases outside the gene matches: 0. The CDR3 DNA follows: TGTGCCAGCAGTAGCGGGGGGTCCTACGAGCAGTACTTC. Residues: CASSSGGSYEQYF.

V and J are TRBV5-6 and TRBJ2-1; the D gene is possibly TRBD2 (6 bases). CDR1 SGHDT and CDR2 YYEEEE come from the germline V gene. The germline V and J ends were trimmed by 2 bases and 5 bases, with 14 bases remaining between them. The CDR3 runs 15 residues. The CDR3 reads CASSFGVGLHNEQFF. The CDR3 nucleotides read TGTGCCAGCAGCTTCGGCGTGGGACTCCACAATGAGCAGTTCTTC.